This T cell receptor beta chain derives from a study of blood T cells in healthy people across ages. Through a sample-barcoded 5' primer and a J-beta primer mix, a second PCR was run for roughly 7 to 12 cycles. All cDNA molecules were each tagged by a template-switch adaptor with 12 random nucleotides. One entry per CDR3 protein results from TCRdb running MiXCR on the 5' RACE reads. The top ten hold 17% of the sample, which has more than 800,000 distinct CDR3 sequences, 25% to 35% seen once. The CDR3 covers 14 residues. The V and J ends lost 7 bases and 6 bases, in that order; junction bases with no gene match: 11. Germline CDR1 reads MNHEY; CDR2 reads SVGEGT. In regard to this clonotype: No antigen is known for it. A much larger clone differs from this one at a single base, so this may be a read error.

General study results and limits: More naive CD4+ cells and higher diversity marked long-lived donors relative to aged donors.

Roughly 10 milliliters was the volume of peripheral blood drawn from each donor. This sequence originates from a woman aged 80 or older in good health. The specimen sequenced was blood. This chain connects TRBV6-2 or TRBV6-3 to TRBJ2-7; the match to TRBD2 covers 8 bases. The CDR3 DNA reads TGTGCCAGCATTGACACGTTAAGCGGGGGCGAGCAGTACTTC. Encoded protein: CASIDTLSGGEQYF.